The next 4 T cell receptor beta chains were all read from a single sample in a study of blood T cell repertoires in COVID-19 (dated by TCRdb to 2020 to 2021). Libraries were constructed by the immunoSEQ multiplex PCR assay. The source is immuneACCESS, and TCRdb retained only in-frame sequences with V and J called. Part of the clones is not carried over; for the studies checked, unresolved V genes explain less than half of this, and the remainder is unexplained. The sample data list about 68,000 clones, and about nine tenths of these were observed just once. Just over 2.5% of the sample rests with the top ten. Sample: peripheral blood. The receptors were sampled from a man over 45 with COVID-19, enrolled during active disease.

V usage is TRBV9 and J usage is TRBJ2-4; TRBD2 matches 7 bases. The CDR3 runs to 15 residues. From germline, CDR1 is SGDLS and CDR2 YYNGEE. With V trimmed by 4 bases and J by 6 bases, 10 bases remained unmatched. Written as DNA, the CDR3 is TGTGCCAGCAGCTCACGAGGCGCTAGCGGAAACATTCAGTACTTC. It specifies CASSSRGASGNIQYF.

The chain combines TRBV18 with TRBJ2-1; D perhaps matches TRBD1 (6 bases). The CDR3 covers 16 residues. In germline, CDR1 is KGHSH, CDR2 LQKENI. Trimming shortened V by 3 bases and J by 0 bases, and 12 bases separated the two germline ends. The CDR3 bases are TGTGCCAGCTCACCCTCGGACAGTTCCTCCTACAATGAGCAGTTCTTC. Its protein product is CASSPSDSSSYNEQFF.

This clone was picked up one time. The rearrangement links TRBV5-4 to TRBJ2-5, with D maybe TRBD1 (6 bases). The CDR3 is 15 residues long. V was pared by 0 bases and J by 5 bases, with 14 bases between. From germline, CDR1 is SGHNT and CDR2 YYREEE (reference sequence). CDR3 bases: TGTGCCAGCAGCTTGGTGGGCAGGGGAAGCGAGACCCAGTACTTC. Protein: CASSLVGRGSETQYF.

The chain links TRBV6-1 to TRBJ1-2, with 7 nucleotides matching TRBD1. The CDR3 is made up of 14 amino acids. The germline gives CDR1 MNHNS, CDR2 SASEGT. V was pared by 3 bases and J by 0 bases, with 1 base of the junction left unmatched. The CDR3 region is CASSDTGANYGYTF. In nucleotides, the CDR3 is TGTGCCAGCAGTGATACAGGGGCTAACTATGGCTACACCTTC.